This TCR beta chain comes out of a study of T cell repertoires in cytomegalovirus infection. CDR3 size: 14 residues. Germline loops: CDR1 MDHEN, CDR2 SYDVKM. Trimming took off 5 bases at V and 11 bases at J, with 21 bases between the two ends. One entry per CDR3 protein, called by TCRdb with MiXCR from the reads. Altogether fewer than 700,000 distinct CDR3 sequences are present, 20% to 25% being singletons, with the ten largest covering approximately 8.2%. General study findings and limits: In two of eight donors, the top clonotype was HLA-C-restricted CMV-specific. Carriage of CMV together with the relevant HLA was identifiable through cumulative public TCR beta family frequency.

This clonotype was picked up a small number of times. Its target is unknown. The clonotype was recovered from a human donor in good health (CMV status not recorded). Some clones in this sample may be carry-over from other donors' samples. The chain carries TRBV28 and TRBJ1-1, with TRBD1 as a possible D gene (5 bases). The sample consisted of CD8+ T cells from PBMCs. The CDR3 DNA follows: TGTGCCAGCAGTCCACCCGGACAAACAAAACGGGCTTTCTTT. Protein sequence: CASSPPGQTKRAFF. The whole variable domain, filled in from reference TRBV28 and TRBJ1-1, reads DVKVTQSSRYLVKRTGEKVFLECVQDMDHENMFWYRQDPGLGLRLIYFSYDVKMKEKGDIPEGYSVSREKKERFSLILESASTNQTSMYLCASSPPGQTKRAFFGQGTRLTVV.